Each of the 7 T cell receptor beta chains below was sequenced from the same sample in a study of shared clonotypes between healthy human individuals. Generated by immunoSEQ multiplex PCR, the TCRdb table keeps only in-frame clones and is missing some. The table shows 740,000 or so clones, with about three quarters occurring only once. Sample: memory CD4+ T cells sorted from blood. The subset denotes: CD45RA-negative fraction. The receptors were gathered from a woman in her twenties or thirties in good health.

This chain uses TRBV6-5 with TRBJ1-1; D not resolved. The CDR3 loop spans 15 amino acids. Germline V gene sequence: CDR1 MNHEY, CDR2 SVGAGI. V lost 4 bases and J 1 base, leaving 13 bases between the germline ends. CDR3 DNA: TGTGCCAGCAGTTCGGGAGTCCGGAGGAACACTGAAGCTTTCTTT. This encodes CASSSGVRRNTEAFF.

A note on this clone: This likely reflects a read error, since a far larger clone is one base away. This chain joins TRBV6-4 and TRBJ2-3, with 10 bases that match TRBD2. The germline V gene encodes CDR1 MRHNA and CDR2 SNTAGT. This CDR3 spans 15 amino acids. V shed 4 bases and J 0 bases; nucleotides not matched to a gene: 1. CDR3: CASSVTSGSTDTQYF. DNA of the CDR3: TGTGCCAGCAGTGTGACTAGCGGGAGCACAGATACGCAGTATTTT.

This chain uses TRBV19 with TRBJ2-1; the match to TRBD2 covers 8 bases. The length of the CDR3 is 14 residues. Germline CDR1 is LNHDA and CDR2 is SQIVND (reference sequence). Trimming cost V 5 bases and J 6 bases; bases outside gene matches: 6. The CDR3, as DNA: TGTGCCAGTAGTCAACTAGCGGACATCAATGAGCAGTTCTTC. Its protein product is CASSQLADINEQFF.

The rearrangement uses TRBV7-3 and TRBJ1-1, with D possibly TRBD1 on 5 matching bases. Trimming left V 5 bases short and J 6 bases short, with 19 bases between. Germline V gives CDR1 SGHTA, CDR2 FQGTGA. CDR3 length: 15 amino acids. The CDR3 sequence: CASSRRGGARAEAFF. The CDR3 nucleotides read TGTGCCAGCAGCCGGCGGGGAGGGGCGCGGGCTGAAGCTTTCTTT.

Comment on this clone: The CDR3 end shows no conserved phenylalanine or tryptophan, and so a read error is likely. It is unclear where the CDR3 begins or ends on the DNA, so no DNA is shown, and the CDR3 is as TCRdb lists it. The chain is built from TRBV5-3 and TRBJ2-7; the table assigns TRBD1, which was not confirmed against the DNA. TRBV5-3 is an ORF; its function is uncertain. The CDR3 totals 8 residues, both ends included. CDR3 residues: CARSCPGS.

The chain uses TRBV27 and TRBJ1-5; 8 bases line up with TRBD1. This CDR3 comprises 15 residues. V lost 2 bases to trimming and J lost 5 bases; unmatched junction nucleotides: 5. The V gene's germline CDR1 is MNHEY and CDR2 SMNVEV (reference sequence). In DNA, the CDR3 is TGTGCCAGCAGTTTAGAAGCAGGGGGCTATCAGCCCCAGCATTTT. Translated: CASSLEAGGYQPQHF.

Comments on this clone: This sequence is one base from a far larger clone and is likely a read error. The rearrangement links TRBV14 to TRBJ1-3, with a possible D match to TRBD1 (6 bases). The CDR3 consists of 18 residues. Germline values: CDR1 SGHDN, CDR2 FVKESK. CDR3 in DNA: TGTGCCAGCAGCCAAGATATTTGGGGGCGCGGTCCTGGAAACATCATATATTTT. Protein product: CASSQDIWGRGPGNIIYF.